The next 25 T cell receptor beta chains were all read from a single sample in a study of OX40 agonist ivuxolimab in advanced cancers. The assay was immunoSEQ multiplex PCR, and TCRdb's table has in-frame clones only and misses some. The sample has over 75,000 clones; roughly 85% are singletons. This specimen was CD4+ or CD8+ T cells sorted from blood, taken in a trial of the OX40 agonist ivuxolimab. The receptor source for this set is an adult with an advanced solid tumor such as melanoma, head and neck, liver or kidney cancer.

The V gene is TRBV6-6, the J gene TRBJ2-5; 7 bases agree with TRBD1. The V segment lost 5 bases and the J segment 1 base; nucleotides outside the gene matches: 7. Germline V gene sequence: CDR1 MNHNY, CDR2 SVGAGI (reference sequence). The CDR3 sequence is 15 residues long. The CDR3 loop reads CASSGPWDSQETQYF. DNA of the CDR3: TGTGCCAGCAGTGGGCCTTGGGACAGCCAAGAGACCCAGTACTTC.

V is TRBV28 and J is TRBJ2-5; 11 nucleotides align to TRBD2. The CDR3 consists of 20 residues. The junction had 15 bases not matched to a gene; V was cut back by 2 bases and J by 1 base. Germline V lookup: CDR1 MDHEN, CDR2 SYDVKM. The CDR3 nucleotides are TGTGCCAGCAGTTTAAGAAACAGGGGTCCTAGCGGGGGGCTCCAAGAGACCCAGTACTTC. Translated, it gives CASSLRNRGPSGGLQETQYF. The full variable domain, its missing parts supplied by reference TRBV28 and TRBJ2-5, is DVKVTQSSRYLVKRTGEKVFLECVQDMDHENMFWYRQDPGLGLRLIYFSYDVKMKEKGDIPEGYSVSREKKERFSLILESASTNQTSMYLCASSLRNRGPSGGLQETQYFGPGTRLLVL.

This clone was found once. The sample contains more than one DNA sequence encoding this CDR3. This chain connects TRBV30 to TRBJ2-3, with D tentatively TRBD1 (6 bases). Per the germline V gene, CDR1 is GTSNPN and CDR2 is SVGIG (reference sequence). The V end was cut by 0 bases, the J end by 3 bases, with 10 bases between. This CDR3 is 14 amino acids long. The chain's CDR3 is CAWSVRQGTDTQYF. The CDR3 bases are TGTGCCTGGAGTGTAAGGCAGGGGACAGATACGCAGTATTTT.

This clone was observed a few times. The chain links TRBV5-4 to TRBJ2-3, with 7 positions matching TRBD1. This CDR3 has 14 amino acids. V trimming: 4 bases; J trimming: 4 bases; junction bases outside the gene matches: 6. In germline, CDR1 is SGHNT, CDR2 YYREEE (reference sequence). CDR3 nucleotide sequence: TGTGCCAGCAGCAGGATGCAGGGGGCAGATACGCAGTATTTT. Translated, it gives CASSRMQGADTQYF.

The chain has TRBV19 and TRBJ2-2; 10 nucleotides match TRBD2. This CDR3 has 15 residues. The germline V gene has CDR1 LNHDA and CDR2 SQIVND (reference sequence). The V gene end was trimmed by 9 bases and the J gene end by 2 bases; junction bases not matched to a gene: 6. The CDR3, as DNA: TGTGCCAGCATAACTAGCGGGGCTAACACCGGGGAGCTGTTTTTT. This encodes CASITSGANTGELFF.

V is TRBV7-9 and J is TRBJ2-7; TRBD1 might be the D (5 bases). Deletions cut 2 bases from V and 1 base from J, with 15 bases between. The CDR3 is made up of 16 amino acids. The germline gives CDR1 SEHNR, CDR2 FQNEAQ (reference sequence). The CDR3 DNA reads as TGTGCCAGCAGCTTAACGTTCAGCCAGGGTTCCTACGAGCAGTACTTC. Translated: CASSLTFSQGSYEQYF.

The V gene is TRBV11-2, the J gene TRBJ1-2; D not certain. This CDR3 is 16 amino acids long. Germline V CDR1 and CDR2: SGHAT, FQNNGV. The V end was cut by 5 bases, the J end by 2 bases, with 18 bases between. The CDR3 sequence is CASSPVHASGNYGYTF. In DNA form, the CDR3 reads TGTGCCAGCAGCCCAGTCCACGCCTCGGGGAACTATGGCTACACCTTC. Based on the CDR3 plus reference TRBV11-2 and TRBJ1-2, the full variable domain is EAGVAQSPRYKIIEKRQSVAFWCNPISGHATLYWYQQILGQGPKLLIQFQNNGVVDDSQLPKDRFSAERLKGVDSTLKIQPAKLEDSAVYLCASSPVHASGNYGYTFGSGTRLTVV.

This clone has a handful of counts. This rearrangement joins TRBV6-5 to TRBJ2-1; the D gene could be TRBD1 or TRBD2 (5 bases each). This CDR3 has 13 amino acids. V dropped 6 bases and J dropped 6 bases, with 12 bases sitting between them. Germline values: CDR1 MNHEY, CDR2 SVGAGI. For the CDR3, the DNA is TGTGCCAGCAGACCCAGTGGGGGCAATGAGCAGTTCTTC. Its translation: CASRPSGGNEQFF.

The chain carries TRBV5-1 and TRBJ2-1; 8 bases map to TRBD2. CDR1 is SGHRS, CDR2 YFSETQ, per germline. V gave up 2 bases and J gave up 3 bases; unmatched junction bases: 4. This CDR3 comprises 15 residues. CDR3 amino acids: CASSLAGVDYNEQFF. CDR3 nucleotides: TGCGCCAGCAGCTTAGCGGGAGTCGACTACAATGAGCAGTTCTTC. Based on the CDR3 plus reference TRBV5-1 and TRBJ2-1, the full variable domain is KAGVTQTPRYLIKTRGQQVTLSCSPISGHRSVSWYQQTPGQGLQFLFEYFSETQRNKGNFPGRFSGRQFSNSRSEMNVSTLELGDSALYLCASSLAGVDYNEQFFGPGTRLTVL.

The CDR3 spells CSGSGVGSRETQYF. The CDR3 bases are TGCAGCGGCTCCGGGGTAGGGTCGCGGGAGACCCAGTACTTC. The chain couples TRBV29-1 to TRBJ2-5; D is possibly TRBD2 (5 bases). CDR3 length: 14 residues. V lost 7 bases to trimming and J lost 5 bases, with 20 bases between them. Germline CDR1 reads SQVTM; CDR2 reads ANQGSEA.

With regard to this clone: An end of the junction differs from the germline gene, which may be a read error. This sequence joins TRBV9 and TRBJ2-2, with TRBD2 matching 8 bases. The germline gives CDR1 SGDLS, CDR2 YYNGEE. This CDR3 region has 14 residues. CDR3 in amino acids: CASSLSGTTRELFF. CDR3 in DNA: TGTGCCAGCAGCCTTAGCGGGACCACCAGGGAGCTGTTTTTT.

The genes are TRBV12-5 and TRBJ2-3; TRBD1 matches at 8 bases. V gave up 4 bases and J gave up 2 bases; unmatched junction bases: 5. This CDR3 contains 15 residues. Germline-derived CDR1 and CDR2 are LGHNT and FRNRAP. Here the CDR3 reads CASGYGQGPTDTQYF. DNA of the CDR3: TGTGCTAGTGGTTACGGACAGGGACCCACAGATACGCAGTATTTT.

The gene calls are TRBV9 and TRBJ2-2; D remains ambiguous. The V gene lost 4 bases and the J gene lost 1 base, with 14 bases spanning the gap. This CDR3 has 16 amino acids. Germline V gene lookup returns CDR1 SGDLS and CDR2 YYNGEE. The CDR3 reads CASSPPRGENTGELFF. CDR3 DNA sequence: TGTGCCAGCAGCCCCCCTCGAGGCGAGAACACCGGGGAGCTGTTTTTT.

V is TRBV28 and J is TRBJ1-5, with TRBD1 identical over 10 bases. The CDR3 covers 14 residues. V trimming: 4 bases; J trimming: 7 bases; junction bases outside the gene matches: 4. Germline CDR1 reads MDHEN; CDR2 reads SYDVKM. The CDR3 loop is CASSSDRGRQPQHF. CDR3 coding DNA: TGTGCCAGCAGTTCGGACAGGGGGAGGCAGCCCCAGCATTTT.

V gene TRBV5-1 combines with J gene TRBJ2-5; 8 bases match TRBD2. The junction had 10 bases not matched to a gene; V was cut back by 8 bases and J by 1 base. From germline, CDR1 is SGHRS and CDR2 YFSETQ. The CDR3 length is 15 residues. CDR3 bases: TGCGCCAGTTCTAGCGGGCCGAGATCCCAAGAGACCCAGTACTTC. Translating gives CASSSGPRSQETQYF. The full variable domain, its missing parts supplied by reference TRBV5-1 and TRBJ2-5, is KAGVTQTPRYLIKTRGQQVTLSCSPISGHRSVSWYQQTPGQGLQFLFEYFSETQRNKGNFPGRFSGRQFSNSRSEMNVSTLELGDSALYLCASSSGPRSQETQYFGPGTRLLVL.

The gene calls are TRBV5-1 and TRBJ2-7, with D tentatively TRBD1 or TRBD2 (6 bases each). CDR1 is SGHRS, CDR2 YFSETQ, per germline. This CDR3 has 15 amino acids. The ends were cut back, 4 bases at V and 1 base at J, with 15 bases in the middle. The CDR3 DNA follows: TGCGCCAGCAGCGGAGGGGGACATCTTTCCTACGAGCAGTACTTC. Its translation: CASSGGGHLSYEQYF.

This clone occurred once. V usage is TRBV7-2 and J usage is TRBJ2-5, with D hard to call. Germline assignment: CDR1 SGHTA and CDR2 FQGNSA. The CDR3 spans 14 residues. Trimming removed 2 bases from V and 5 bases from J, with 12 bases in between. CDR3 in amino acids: CASSLNSPKETQYF. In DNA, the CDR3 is TGTGCCAGCAGCTTAAATAGCCCAAAGGAGACCCAGTACTTC. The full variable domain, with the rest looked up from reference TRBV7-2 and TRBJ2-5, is GAGVSQSPSNKVTEKGKDVELRCDPISGHTALYWYRQSLGQGLEFLIYFQGNSAPDKSGLPSDRFSAERTGGSVSTLTIQRTQQEDSAVYLCASSLNSPKETQYFGPGTRLLVL.

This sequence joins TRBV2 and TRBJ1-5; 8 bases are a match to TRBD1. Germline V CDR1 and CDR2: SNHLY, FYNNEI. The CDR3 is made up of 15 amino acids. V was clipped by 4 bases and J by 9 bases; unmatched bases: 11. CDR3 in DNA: TGTGCCAGCAGTGCAGGGGGCGCGAATCGAGGGCCCCAGCATTTT. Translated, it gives CASSAGGANRGPQHF.

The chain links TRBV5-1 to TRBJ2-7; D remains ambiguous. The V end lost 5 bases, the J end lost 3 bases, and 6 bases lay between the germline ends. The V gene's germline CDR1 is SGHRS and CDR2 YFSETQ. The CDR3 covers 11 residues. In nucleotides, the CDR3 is TGCGCCAGCAGGTCTTTCTACGAGCAGTACTTC. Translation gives CASRSFYEQYF.

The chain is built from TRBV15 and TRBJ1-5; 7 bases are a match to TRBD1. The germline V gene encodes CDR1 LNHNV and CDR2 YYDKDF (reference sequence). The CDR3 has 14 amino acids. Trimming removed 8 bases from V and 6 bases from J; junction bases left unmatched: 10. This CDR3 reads CATEDRAGTQPQHF. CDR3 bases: TGTGCCACCGAAGACAGGGCAGGGACTCAGCCCCAGCATTTT.

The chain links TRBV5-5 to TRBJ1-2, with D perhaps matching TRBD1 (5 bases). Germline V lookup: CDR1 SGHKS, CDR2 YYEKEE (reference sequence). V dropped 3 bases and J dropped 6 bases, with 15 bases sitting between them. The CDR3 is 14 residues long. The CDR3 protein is CASSWGTVFNGYTF. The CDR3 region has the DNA TGTGCCAGCAGCTGGGGCACGGTTTTTAATGGCTACACCTTC.

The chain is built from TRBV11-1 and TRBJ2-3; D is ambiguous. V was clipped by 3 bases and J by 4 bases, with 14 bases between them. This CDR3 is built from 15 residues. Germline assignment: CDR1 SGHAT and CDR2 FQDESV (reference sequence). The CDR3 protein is CASSLAERSSDTQYF. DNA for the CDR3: TGTGCCAGCAGCTTGGCGGAGAGGTCCTCAGATACGCAGTATTTT.

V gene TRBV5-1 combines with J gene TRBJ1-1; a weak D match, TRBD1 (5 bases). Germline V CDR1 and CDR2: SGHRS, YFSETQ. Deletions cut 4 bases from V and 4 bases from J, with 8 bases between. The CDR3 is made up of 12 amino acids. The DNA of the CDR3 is TGCGCCAGCAGCGGCCAGGGCACTGAAGCTTTCTTT. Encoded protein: CASSGQGTEAFF.

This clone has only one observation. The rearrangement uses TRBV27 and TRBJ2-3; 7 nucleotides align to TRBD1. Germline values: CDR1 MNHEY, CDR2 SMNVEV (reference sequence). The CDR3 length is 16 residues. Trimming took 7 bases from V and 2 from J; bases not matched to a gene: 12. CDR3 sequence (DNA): TGTGCCAGCATCTCACTGGGACAGCAAGACACAGATACGCAGTATTTT. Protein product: CASISLGQQDTDTQYF.

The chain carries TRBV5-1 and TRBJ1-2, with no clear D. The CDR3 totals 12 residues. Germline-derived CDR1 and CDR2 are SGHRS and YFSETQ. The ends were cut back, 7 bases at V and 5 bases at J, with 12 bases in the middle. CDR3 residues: CASRRLGYGYTF. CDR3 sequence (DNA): TGCGCCAGCCGGCGATTGGGGTATGGCTACACCTTC.